This T cell receptor (beta chain) was sequenced for a study of long-term antiretroviral therapy in people with HIV. This CDR3 has 16 residues. Germline assignment: CDR1 ENHRY and CDR2 SYGVKD. Trimming removed 6 bases from V and 1 base from J; junction bases left unmatched: 6. Survey-level immunoSEQ v3.0 assays were run. The table came from immunoSEQ multiplex PCR; TCRdb's copy has only in-frame clones and leaves some out. The sample shows over 35,000 clones, 94% of them seen only once. Study-level findings and limits: Following ART, diversity rose but still fell short of transplant donor controls.

For this clone: What it binds is unknown.

The source was unsorted PBMCs, collected just over 9 years after starting antiretroviral therapy. The rearrangement links TRBV10-3 to TRBJ1-1, with 12 positions matching TRBD1. The TCR was taken from a man aged 25-40 years with HIV. CDR3 loop: CAIRAGTGGPNTEAFF. DNA for the CDR3: TGTGCCATCAGGGCCGGGACAGGGGGCCCGAACACTGAAGCTTTCTTT.